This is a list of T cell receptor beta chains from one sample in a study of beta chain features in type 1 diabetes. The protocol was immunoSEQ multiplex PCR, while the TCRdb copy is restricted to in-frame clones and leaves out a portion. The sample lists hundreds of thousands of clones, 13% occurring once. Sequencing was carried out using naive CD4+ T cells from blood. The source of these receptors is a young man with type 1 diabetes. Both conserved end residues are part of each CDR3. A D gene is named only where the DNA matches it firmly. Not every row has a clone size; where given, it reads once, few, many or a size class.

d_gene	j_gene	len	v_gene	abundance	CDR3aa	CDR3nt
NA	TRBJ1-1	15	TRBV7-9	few	CASSLVPSMNTEAFF	TGTGCCAGCAGCTTAGTACCTTCCATGAACACTGAAGCTTTCTTT
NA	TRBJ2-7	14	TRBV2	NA	CASSELGSTYEQYF	TGTGCCAGCAGTGAACTGGGCTCGACCTACGAGCAGTACTTC
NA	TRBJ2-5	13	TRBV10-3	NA	CAISGWSEETQYF	TGTGCCATCAGTGGATGGAGTGAAGAGACCCAGTACTTC
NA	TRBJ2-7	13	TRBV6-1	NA	CAGSGDFLREQYF	TGTGCCGGGTCGGGGGACTTCCTACGGGAGCAGTACTTC
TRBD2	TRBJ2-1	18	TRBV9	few	CASSTGLAGGLEHNEQFF	TGTGCCAGCAGCACCGGACTAGCGGGGGGGCTCGAGCACAATGAGCAGTTCTTC
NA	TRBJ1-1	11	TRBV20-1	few	CSENGNTEAFF	TGCAGTGAAAACGGTAACACTGAAGCTTTCTTT
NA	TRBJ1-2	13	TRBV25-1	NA	CASSDGQLYGYTF	TGTGCCAGCAGTGATGGGCAACTCTATGGCTACACCTTC
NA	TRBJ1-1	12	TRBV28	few	CASSLAGTEAFF	TGTGCCAGCAGTCTAGCTGGCACTGAAGCTTTCTTT
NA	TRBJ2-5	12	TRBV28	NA	CASRPSHETQYF	TGTGCCAGCAGACCCAGCCACGAGACCCAGTACTTC
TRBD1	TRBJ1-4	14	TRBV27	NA	CASSSRQGSEKLFF	TGTGCCAGCAGTTCGAGACAGGGTAGCGAAAAACTGTTTTTT
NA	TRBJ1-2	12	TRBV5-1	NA	CASRQGLYGYTF	TGCGCCAGCAGACAGGGACTCTATGGCTACACCTTC
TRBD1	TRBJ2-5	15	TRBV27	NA	CASSLGQGAAETQYF	TGTGCCAGCAGTTTGGGACAGGGGGCCGCTGAGACCCAGTACTTC
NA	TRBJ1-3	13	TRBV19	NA	CASTTDSGNTIYF	TGTGCCAGTACGACAGACTCTGGAAACACCATATATTTT
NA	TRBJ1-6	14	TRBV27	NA	CASSTRQANSPLHF	TGTGCCAGCAGTACGAGACAGGCAAATTCACCCCTCCACTTT
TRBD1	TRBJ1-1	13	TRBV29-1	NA	CSIRDRWNTEAFF	TGCAGCATCCGGGACAGGTGGAACACTGAAGCTTTCTTT
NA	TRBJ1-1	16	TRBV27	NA	CASSSQLVTANTEAFF	TGTGCCAGCAGCTCCCAACTTGTCACGGCGAACACTGAAGCTTTCTTT
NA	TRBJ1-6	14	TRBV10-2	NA	CASSEAGAHSPLHF	TGCGCCAGCAGTGAGGCAGGGGCACATTCACCCCTCCACTTT
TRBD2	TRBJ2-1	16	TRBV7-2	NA	CASSPRGGRGRDEQFF	TGTGCCAGCAGCCCCCGCGGGGGGAGGGGCAGGGATGAGCAGTTCTTC
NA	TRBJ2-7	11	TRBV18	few	CASSLSYEQYF	TGTGCCAGCTCCCTCTCCTACGAGCAGTACTTC
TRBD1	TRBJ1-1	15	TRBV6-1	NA	CASSPRGQGGTEAFF	TGTGCCAGCAGTCCGCGGGGACAGGGAGGGACTGAAGCTTTCTTT
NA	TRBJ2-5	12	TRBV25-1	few	CASSDSTGTQYF	TGTGCCAGCAGTGATTCGACGGGGACCCAGTACTTC
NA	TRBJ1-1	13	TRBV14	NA	CASSLGQNTEAFF	TGTGCCAGCAGCCTGGGACAGAACACTGAAGCTTTCTTT
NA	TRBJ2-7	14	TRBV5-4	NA	CASSSDPFFSEQYF	TGTGCCAGCAGCTCGGACCCTTTTTTTTCCGAGCAGTACTTC
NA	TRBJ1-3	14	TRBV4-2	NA	CASSQGGTGNTIYF	TGTGCCAGCAGCCAAGGAGGGACCGGAAACACCATATATTTT
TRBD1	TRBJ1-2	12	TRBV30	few	CAWSQQGIGYTF	TGTGCCTGGAGTCAACAGGGGATTGGCTACACCTTC
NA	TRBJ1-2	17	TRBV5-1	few	CASSPQTDSLTNYGYTF	TGCGCCAGCAGCCCGCAGACGGACAGCCTGACGAACTATGGCTACACCTTC
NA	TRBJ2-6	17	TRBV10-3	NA	CAISAHEQSSGANVLTF	TGTGCCATCAGCGCCCACGAACAGAGCTCTGGGGCCAACGTCCTGACTTTC
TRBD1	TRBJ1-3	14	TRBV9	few	CASSATGSGNTIYF	TGTGCCAGCAGCGCGACAGGGTCTGGAAACACCATATATTTT
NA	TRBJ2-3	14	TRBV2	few	CASSDRSGLDTQYF	TGTGCCAGCAGTGATCGTAGTGGTCTTGATACGCAGTATTTT
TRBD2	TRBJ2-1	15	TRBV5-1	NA	CASSLQAGAYGKQFF	TGCGCCAGCAGCCTACAAGCGGGGGCCTATGGAAAACAGTTCTTC
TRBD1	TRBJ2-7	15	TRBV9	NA	CASSVGGQGTYEQYF	TGTGCCAGCAGCGTAGGGGGACAGGGAACCTACGAGCAGTACTTC
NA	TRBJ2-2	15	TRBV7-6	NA	CASSPQQGNTGELFF	TGTGCCAGCAGCCCCCAGCAGGGGAACACCGGGGAGCTGTTTTTT
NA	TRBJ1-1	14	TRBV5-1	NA	CASSTPDPGAEAFF	TGCGCCAGCAGCACCCCGGACCCGGGGGCTGAAGCTTTCTTT
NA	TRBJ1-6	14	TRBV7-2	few	CASSLGIYNSPLHF	TGTGCCAGCAGCTTAGGAATATATAATTCACCCCTCCACTTT
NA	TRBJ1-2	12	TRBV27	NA	CASSERAGGYTF	TGTGCCAGCAGTGAGAGGGCAGGGGGCTACACCTTC
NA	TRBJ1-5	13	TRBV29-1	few	CSVEVQSNQPQHF	TGCAGCGTTGAAGTACAGAGCAATCAGCCCCAGCATTTT
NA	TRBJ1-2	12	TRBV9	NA	CASSVLLNGYTF	TGTGCCAGCAGCGTACTACTAAATGGCTACACCTTC
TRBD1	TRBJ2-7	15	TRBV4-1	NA	CASSPRDRERYEQYF	TGCGCCAGCAGCCCCCGGGACAGGGAAAGATACGAGCAGTACTTC
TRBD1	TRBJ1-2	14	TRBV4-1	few	CASSPWQGEDGYTF	TGCGCCAGCAGCCCCTGGCAGGGGGAGGATGGCTACACCTTC
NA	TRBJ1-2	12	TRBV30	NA	CAWGLGGGGYTF	TGTGCCTGGGGCCTCGGAGGTGGTGGCTACACCTTC
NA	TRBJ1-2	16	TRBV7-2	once	CASSGGRGSTNYGYTF	TGTGCCAGCAGTGGGGGACGGGGGAGTACAAACTATGGCTACACCTTC
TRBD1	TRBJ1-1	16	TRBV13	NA	CASSLGLDRVRTEAFF	TGTGCCAGCAGCTTAGGGTTGGACAGGGTTAGGACTGAAGCTTTCTTT
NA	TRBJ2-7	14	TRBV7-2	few	CASSSDGYSYEQYF	TGTGCCAGCAGCTCGGACGGCTACTCCTACGAGCAGTACTTC
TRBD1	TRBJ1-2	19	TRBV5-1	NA	CASSTATGPWPGDNYGYTF	TGCGCCAGCAGCACCGCGACAGGGCCATGGCCTGGAGACAACTATGGCTACACCTTC
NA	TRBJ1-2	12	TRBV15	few	CATSRVEGGYTF	TGTGCCACCAGCAGAGTGGAGGGAGGCTACACCTTC
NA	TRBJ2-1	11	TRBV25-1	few	CASRGYNEQFF	TGTGCCAGCAGGGGCTACAATGAGCAGTTCTTC
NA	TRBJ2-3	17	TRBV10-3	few	CAISLEGPTSSTDTQYF	TGTGCCATCAGCCTTGAGGGTCCGACCTCTAGCACAGATACGCAGTATTTT
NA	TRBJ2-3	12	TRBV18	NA	CASSPGTDTQYF	TGTGCCAGCTCACCCGGCACAGATACGCAGTATTTT
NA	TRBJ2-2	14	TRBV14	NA	CASSQTEATGELFF	TGTGCCAGCAGCCAGACAGAGGCAACCGGGGAGCTGTTTTTT
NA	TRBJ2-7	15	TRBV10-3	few	CAISEKQGVSYEQYF	TGTGCCATCAGTGAGAAGCAGGGAGTATCCTACGAGCAGTACTTC
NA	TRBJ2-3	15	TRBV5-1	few	CASSLVASPTDTQYF	TGCGCCAGCAGCTTGGTTGCTAGTCCAACAGATACGCAGTATTTT
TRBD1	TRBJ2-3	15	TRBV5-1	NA	CASRFGQGEPDTQYF	TGCGCCAGCAGATTTGGACAGGGGGAACCAGATACGCAGTATTTT
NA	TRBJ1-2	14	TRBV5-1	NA	CASSLQPTNYGYTF	TGCGCCAGCAGCTTGCAGCCTACTAACTATGGCTACACCTTC
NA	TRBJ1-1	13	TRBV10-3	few	CAISESADTEAFF	TGTGCCATCAGTGAGTCGGCAGACACTGAAGCTTTCTTT
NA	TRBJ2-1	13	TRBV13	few	CASSFPTGNEQFF	TGTGCCAGCAGCTTCCCGACAGGCAATGAGCAGTTCTTC